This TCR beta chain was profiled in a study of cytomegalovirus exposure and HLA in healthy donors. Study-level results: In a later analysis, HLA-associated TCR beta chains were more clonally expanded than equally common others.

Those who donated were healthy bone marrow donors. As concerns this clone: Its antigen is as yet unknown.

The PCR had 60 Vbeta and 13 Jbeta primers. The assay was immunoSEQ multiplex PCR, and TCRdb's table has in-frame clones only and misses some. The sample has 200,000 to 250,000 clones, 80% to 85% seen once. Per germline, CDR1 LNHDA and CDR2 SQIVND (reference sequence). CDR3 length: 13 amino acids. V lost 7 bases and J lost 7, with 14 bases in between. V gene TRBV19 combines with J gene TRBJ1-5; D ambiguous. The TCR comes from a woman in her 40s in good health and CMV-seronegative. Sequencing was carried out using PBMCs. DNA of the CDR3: TGTGCCAGTACCGAGGGTTTTGGACAGCCCCAGCATTTT. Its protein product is CASTEGFGQPQHF.